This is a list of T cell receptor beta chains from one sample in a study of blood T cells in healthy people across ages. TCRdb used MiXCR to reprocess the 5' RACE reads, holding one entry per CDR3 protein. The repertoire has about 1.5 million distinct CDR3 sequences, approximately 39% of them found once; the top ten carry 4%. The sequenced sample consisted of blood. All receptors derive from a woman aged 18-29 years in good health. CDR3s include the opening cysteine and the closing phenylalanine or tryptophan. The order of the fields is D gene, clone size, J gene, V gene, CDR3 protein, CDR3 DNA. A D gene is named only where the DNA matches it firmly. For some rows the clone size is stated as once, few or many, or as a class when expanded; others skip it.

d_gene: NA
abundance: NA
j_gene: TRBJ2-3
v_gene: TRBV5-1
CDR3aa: CASSLIGGDISDTQYF
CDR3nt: TGCGCCAGCAGCTTGATAGGAGGGGATATCTCAGATACGCAGTATTTT

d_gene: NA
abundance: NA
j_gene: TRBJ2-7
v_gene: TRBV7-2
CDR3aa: CASSFSGIGAYEQYF
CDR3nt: TGTGCCAGCAGCTTTTCCGGGATCGGGGCGTACGAGCAGTACTTC

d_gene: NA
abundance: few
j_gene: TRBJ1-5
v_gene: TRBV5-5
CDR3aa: CASSWGVGWSNQPQHF
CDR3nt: TGTGCCAGCAGCTGGGGGGTGGGCTGGAGCAATCAGCCCCAGCATTTT

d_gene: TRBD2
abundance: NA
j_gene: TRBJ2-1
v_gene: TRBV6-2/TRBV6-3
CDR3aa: CATARAGGREQFF
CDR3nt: TGTGCCACCGCAAGAGCGGGGGGGCGTGAGCAGTTCTTC

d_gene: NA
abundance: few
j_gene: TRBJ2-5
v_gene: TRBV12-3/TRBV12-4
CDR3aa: CASSRVKGKETQYF
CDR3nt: TGTGCCAGCAGCCGGGTAAAGGGAAAAGAGACCCAGTACTTC

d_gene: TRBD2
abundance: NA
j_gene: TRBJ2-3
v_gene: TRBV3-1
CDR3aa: CGSSHLLAGVGLDTQYF
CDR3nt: TGTGGCAGCAGCCATCTACTAGCGGGAGTGGGGCTCGATACGCAGTATTTT

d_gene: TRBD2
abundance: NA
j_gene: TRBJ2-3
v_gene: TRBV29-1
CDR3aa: CSGELAHTQYF
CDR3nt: TGCAGCGGAGAACTAGCGCATACGCAGTATTTT

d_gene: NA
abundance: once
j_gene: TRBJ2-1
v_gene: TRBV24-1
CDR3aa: CATSAHSLRSYNVQFF
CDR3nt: TGTGCCACCAGTGCACACAGTCTACGCTCCTACAATGTGCAGTTCTTC

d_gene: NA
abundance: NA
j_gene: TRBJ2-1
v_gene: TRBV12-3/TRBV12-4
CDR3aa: CASSFRDSPENEQFF
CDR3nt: TGTGCCAGCAGTTTCCGGGATTCCCCAGAAAATGAGCAGTTCTTC

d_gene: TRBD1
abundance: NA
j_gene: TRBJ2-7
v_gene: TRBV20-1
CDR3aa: CSAREGTEKLYEQYF
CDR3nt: TGCAGTGCTAGAGAGGGGACAGAGAAACTTTACGAGCAGTACTTC

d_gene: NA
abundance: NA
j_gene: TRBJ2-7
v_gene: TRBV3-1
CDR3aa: CASSQGYAEQYF
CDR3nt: TGTGCCAGCAGCCAAGGTTATGCCGAGCAGTACTTC